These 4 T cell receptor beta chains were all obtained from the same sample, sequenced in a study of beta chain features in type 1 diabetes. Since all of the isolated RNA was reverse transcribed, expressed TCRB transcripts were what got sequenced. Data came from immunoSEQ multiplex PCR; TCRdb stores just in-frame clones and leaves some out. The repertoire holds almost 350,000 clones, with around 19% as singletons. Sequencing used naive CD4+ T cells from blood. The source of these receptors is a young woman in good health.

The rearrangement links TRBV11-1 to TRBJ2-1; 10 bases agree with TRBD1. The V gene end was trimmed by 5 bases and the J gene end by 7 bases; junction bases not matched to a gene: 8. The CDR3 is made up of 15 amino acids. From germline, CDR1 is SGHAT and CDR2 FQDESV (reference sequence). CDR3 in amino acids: CASSRDRGLANEQFF. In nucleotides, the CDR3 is TGTGCCAGCAGCCGAGACAGGGGGCTAGCGAATGAGCAGTTCTTC.

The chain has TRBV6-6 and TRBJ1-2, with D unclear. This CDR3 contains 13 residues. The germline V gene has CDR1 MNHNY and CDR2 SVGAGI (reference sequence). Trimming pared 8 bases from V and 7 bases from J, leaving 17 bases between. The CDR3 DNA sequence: TGTGCCAGCGGGGAGGGAAGGACCTCTGGCTACACCTTC. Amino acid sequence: CASGEGRTSGYTF.

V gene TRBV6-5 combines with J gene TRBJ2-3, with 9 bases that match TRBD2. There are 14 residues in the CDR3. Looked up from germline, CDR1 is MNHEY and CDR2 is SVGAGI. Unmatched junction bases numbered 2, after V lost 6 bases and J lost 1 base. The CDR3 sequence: CASRLAGGTDTQYF. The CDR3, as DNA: TGTGCCAGCAGATTAGCGGGAGGCACAGATACGCAGTATTTT.

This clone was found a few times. CDR3 nucleotides: TGCAGCGTTTCCTCCGGTAGCGGGAACACCGGGGAGCTGTTTTTT. Encoded protein: CSVSSGSGNTGELFF. The chain couples TRBV29-1 to TRBJ2-2, with D tentatively TRBD2 (6 bases). V was trimmed by 5 bases and J by 1 base, leaving 14 bases between them. Per germline, CDR1 SQVTM and CDR2 ANQGSEA. This CDR3 spans 15 amino acids.